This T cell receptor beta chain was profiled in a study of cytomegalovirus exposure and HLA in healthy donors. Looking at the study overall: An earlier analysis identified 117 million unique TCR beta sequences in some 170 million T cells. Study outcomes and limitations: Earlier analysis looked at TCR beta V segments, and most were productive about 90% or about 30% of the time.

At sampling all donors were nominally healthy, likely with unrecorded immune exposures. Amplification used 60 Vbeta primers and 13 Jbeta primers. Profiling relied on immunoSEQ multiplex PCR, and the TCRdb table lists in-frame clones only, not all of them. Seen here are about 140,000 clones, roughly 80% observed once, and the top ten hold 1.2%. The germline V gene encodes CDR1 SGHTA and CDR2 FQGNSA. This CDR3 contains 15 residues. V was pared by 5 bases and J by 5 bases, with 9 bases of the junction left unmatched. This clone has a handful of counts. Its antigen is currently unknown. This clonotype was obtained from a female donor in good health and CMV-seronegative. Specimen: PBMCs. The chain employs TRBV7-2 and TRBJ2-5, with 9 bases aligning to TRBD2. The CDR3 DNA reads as TGTGCCAGCAGCCCCCGCCTTGCGGGAGGGGAGACCCAGTACTTC. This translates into CASSPRLAGGETQYF.